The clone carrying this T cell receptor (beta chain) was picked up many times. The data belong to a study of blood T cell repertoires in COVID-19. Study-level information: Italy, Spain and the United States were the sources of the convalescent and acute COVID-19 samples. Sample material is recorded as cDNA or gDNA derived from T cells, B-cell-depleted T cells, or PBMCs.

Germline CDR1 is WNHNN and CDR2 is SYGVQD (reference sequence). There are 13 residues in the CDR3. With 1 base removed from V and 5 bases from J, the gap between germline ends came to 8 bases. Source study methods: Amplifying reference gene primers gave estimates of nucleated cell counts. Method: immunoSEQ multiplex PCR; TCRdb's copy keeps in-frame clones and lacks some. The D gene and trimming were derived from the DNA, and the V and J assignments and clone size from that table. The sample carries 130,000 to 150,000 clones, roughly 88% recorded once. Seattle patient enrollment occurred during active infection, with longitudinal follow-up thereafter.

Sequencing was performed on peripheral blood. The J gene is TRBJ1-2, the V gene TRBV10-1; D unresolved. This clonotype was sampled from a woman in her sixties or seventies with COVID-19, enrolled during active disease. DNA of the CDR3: TGCGCCAGCAGTGAGTTGGCTGATTATGGCTACACCTTC. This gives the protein CASSELADYGYTF.